This TCR beta chain was recovered during a study of cytomegalovirus exposure and HLA in healthy donors. Trimming removed 0 bases from V and 8 bases from J, with 5 bases in between. The CDR3 has 13 residues. The germline V gene encodes CDR1 MNHNS and CDR2 SASEGT. PCR amplification relied on 60 Vbeta primers (plus 13 Jbeta primers). Method: immunoSEQ multiplex PCR; TCRdb's copy keeps in-frame clones and lacks some. The table shows roughly 140,000 clones, with almost 80% occurring only once. The TCR originated in a male donor in good health and CMV-seronegative. This chain joins TRBV6-1 and TRBJ1-6, with D unclear. Material for sequencing was PBMCs. The CDR3 DNA sequence: TGTGCCAGCAGTGAAGCTCAGTATTCACCCCTCCACTTT. It yields the protein CASSEAQYSPLHF.